Detailed here is one TCR beta chain. This specimen comes from a study of blood T cell repertoires in COVID-19. All enrollees were roughly 18 to 90 years old and from around 25 US areas. CDR3 length: 17 residues. V shed 7 bases and J 1 base; nucleotides not matched to a gene: 12. Germline V gene data show CDR1 as WSHSY and CDR2 as SAAADI. Authors' data handling: Scientists estimated how many nucleated cells there were by amplifying reference gene primers. Only in-frame clones appear in the TCRdb table, and some are missing; sequencing was by immunoSEQ multiplex PCR. The DNA was the basis for D and trimming; V, J and clone size are from that table. The repertoire holds 350,000 to 500,000 clones, with 88% as singletons.

Sequenced input: PBMCs or T cells enriched from blood (not recorded which). The clonotype comes from a woman aged 18-30 years who had been exposed to COVID-19. The V gene is TRBV10-2, the J gene TRBJ2-2, with 7 bases identical to TRBD1. The CDR3 reads CASTTTPTGKNTGELFF. CDR3 DNA sequence: TGCGCCAGCACCACAACCCCGACAGGGAAGAACACCGGGGAGCTGTTTTTT.